The clone carrying this T cell receptor beta chain has ten or more counts. Its antigen remains unidentified. This entry is derived from a study of prognosis after radiotherapy for stage I lung cancer. Template was genomic DNA; TCR beta CDR3 amplified in two multiplex PCR rounds. Each TRBV and TRBJ gene had its own primer in the first PCR round. TCRdb fed the multiplex PCR reads into MiXCR, producing one record per CDR3 protein. The data contain tens of thousands of distinct CDR3 sequences, 43% of them singletons. General observations from the study: Some patients went on to develop distant metastases. Their Shannon entropy after stereotactic body radiation therapy was lower, and its change from baseline was also lower.

This specimen was PBMCs, taken before or after stereotactic body radiation therapy (not recorded which). This receptor was taken from a donor over 45 with non-small cell lung cancer.

The chain's CDR3 is CASSLGWPVITDTQYF. CDR3 bases: TGCGCCAGCAGCCTTGGATGGCCTGTAATCACAGATACGCAGTATTTT. The chain combines TRBV4-3 with TRBJ2-3; D not certain. The V end lost 4 bases, the J end lost 2 bases, and 16 bases lay between the germline ends. The CDR3 has 16 amino acids. Looked up from germline, CDR1 is LGHNA and CDR2 is YSLEER.